This entry is about one TCR beta chain. Trimming pared 0 bases from V and 4 bases from J, leaving 10 bases between. CDR3 size: 15 residues. Germline V lookup: CDR1 MRHNA, CDR2 SNTAGT. The repertoire was sequenced with immunoSEQ multiplex PCR; TCRdb's copy has only in-frame clones and lacks some. The table includes some 130,000 clones, 92% detected once. The data belong to a study of control samples from healthy donors and cancer patients. This TCR derives from a man aged 18 to 29 in good health. The genes are TRBV6-4 and TRBJ1-5, with D unresolved. The specimen was blood. The CDR3 sequence: CASSDSVKINQPQHF. DNA of the CDR3: TGTGCCAGCAGTGACTCTGTAAAGATTAATCAGCCCCAGCATTTT.